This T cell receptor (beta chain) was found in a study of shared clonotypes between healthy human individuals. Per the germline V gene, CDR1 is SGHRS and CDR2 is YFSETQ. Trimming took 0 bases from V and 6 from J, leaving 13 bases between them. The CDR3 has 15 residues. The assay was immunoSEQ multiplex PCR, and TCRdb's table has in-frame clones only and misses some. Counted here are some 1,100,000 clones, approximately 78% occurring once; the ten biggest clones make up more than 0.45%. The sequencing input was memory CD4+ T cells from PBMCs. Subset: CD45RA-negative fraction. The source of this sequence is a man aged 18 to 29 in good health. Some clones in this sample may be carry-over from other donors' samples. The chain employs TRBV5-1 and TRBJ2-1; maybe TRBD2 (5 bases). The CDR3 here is CASSLGLVGVNEQFF. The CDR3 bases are TGCGCCAGCAGCTTGGGGCTAGTCGGGGTCAATGAGCAGTTCTTC. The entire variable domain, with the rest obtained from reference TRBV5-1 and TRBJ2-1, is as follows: KAGVTQTPRYLIKTRGQQVTLSCSPISGHRSVSWYQQTPGQGLQFLFEYFSETQRNKGNFPGRFSGRQFSNSRSEMNVSTLELGDSALYLCASSLGLVGVNEQFFGPGTRLTVL.